Listed here are 28 T cell receptor beta chains from one sample, sequenced in a study of T cells in Graves' hyperthyroidism and ophthalmopathy. Researchers took RNA transcripts and amplified the TCR beta CDR3 regions from them. Initially, a first-round RT-PCR of the TCR CDR3 employed the HTBI primer set. In TCRdb, the multiplex PCR reads were re-called with MiXCR into one record per CDR3 protein. The sample has about 560,000 distinct CDR3 sequences, approximately 14% seen once. Sequencing input: blood. Every receptor here comes from a woman aged 25 to 45 with Graves' hyperthyroidism.

This clonotype was seen many times. This chain connects TRBV18 to TRBJ1-4; D is unresolved. The CDR3 extends over 14 amino acids. Germline loops: CDR1 KGHSH, CDR2 LQKENI. The V gene lost 3 bases and the J gene lost 5 bases, with 10 bases spanning the gap. The CDR3 region has the DNA TGTGCCAGCTCACCCCTTGAGGGAAATGAAAAACTGTTTTTT. Translated, it gives CASSPLEGNEKLFF.

J is TRBJ2-1 and V is TRBV5-1; TRBD2 aligns across 11 bases. Trimming cost V 4 bases and J 5 bases; bases outside gene matches: 5. The germline V gene has CDR1 SGHRS and CDR2 YFSETQ. The length of the CDR3 is 15 residues. The CDR3 sequence is CASSISGGADNEQFF. The CDR3, as DNA: TGCGCCAGCAGCATTAGCGGGGGGGCCGACAATGAGCAGTTCTTC.

The rearrangement uses TRBV2 and TRBJ2-1; a possible D gene is TRBD2 (6 bases). There are 14 residues in the CDR3. Trimming removed 3 bases from V and 7 bases from J, with 13 bases in between. The germline gives CDR1 SNHLY, CDR2 FYNNEI. This CDR3 is CASSDRGVENEQFF. CDR3 in DNA: TGTGCCAGCAGTGACCGCGGGGTCGAGAATGAGCAGTTCTTC.

Only one count was recorded for this clonotype. The chain carries TRBV4-1 and TRBJ2-2; D ambiguous. The length of the CDR3 is 13 residues. The V end was cut by 3 bases, the J end by 6 bases, with 8 bases between. The germline V gene has CDR1 MGHRA and CDR2 YSYEKL. This chain's CDR3 is CASSHRTAGELFF. CDR3 nucleotides: TGCGCCAGCAGCCACAGGACCGCCGGGGAGCTGTTTTTT.

CDR3 protein: CASSEVGTYGYTF. The CDR3 coding sequence is TGTGCCAGCAGTGAAGTGGGAACCTATGGCTACACCTTC. The rearrangement links TRBV2 to TRBJ1-2, with D unresolved. The germline CDR1 and CDR2 sequences are SNHLY and FYNNEI. Trimming stripped 1 base from V and 4 bases from J, with 7 bases between. The CDR3 extends over 13 amino acids.

V and J are TRBV9 and TRBJ1-1; TRBD1 might be the D (6 bases). This CDR3 region has 14 residues. The germline V gene has CDR1 SGDLS and CDR2 YYNGEE. V was shortened by 3 bases and J by 6 bases, with 15 bases between the two germline ends. CDR3 in DNA: TGTGCCAGCAGCGGAGAGGGGGGGCGACCTGAAGCTTTCTTT. It yields the protein CASSGEGGRPEAFF.

This clonotype was detected many times. This chain links TRBV11-2 with TRBJ2-2, with 8 bases lining up with TRBD2. This CDR3 is 16 amino acids long. V shed 4 bases, J shed 5 bases, and the junction held 9 bases outside the gene matches. CDR1 and CDR2 (germline): SGHAT, FQNNGV. CDR3 protein: CASSSTSGRRTGELFF. The CDR3 coding sequence is TGTGCCAGCAGCTCCACCAGCGGGAGACGTACCGGGGAGCTGTTTTTT.

This clonotype was seen at least ten times. The chain links TRBV7-3 to TRBJ2-3, with D perhaps matching TRBD2 (7 bases). This CDR3 spans 15 amino acids. V dropped 6 bases and J dropped 3 bases, with 16 bases sitting between them. The germline gives CDR1 SGHTA, CDR2 FQGTGA. The CDR3 reads CASSGGEGGTDTQYF. CDR3 in DNA: TGTGCCAGCAGTGGGGGGGAGGGGGGTACAGATACGCAGTATTTT.

This clonotype was picked up many times. The CDR3 protein is CSASETEQFF. The CDR3 DNA reads TGCAGTGCTTCAGAGACTGAGCAGTTCTTC. The chain employs TRBV20-1 and TRBJ2-1; D is unresolved. V lost 5 bases to trimming and J lost 9 bases, with 8 bases between them. The CDR3 loop spans 10 amino acids. Germline CDR1 and CDR2: DFQATT and SNEGSKA (reference sequence).

In this sample, this clonotype turned up many times. The chain is built from TRBV29-1 and TRBJ1-1; D gene ambiguous. Germline CDR1 is SQVTM and CDR2 is ANQGSEA. Trimming left V 3 bases short and J 5 bases short, with 4 bases between. The CDR3 loop spans 10 amino acids. The CDR3 bases are TGCAGCGTTGAGGGAACTGAAGCTTTCTTT. Translated, it gives CSVEGTEAFF.

This clonotype was seen more than once but under ten times. The rearrangement uses TRBV19 and TRBJ1-5, with 7 nucleotides matching TRBD1. Losses at the gene ends were 5 bases for V and 2 bases for J; bases not matched to a gene: 6. Germline values: CDR1 LNHDA, CDR2 SQIVND (reference sequence). The CDR3 has 15 residues. The CDR3 nucleotides read TGTGCCAGTAGTGATCTCGGACAGGGCAATCAGCCCCAGCATTTT. Encoded protein: CASSDLGQGNQPQHF.

Many counts were recorded for this clonotype. This chain joins TRBV30 and TRBJ1-2; possibly TRBD1 for D (5 bases). The V end lost 3 bases, the J end lost 4 bases, and 9 bases lay between the germline ends. Germline CDR1 GTSNPN, CDR2 SVGIG (reference sequence). The length of the CDR3 is 12 residues. CDR3 protein: CAWSPGTYGYTF. Here the CDR3 DNA reads TGTGCCTGGAGCCCCGGGACCTATGGCTACACCTTC. Full variable domain (missing parts from reference TRBV30 and TRBJ1-2): SQTIHQWPATLVQPVGSPLSLECTVEGTSNPNLYWYRQAAGRGLQLLFYSVGIGQISSEVPQNLSASRPQDRQFILSSKKLLLSDSGFYLCAWSPGTYGYTFGSGTRLTVV.

V gene TRBV7-6 combines with J gene TRBJ2-6; D perhaps matches TRBD1 (5 bases). CDR3 length: 15 residues. In germline, CDR1 is SGHVS, CDR2 FNYEAQ. Trimming pared 6 bases from V and 4 bases from J, leaving 13 bases between. This CDR3 is CASRNSGSGANVLTF. The CDR3 coding sequence is TGTGCCAGCAGAAACTCAGGGTCCGGGGCCAACGTCCTGACTTTC.

V gene TRBV25-1 combines with J gene TRBJ1-5; 7 bases agree with TRBD1. Germline V gene data show CDR1 as MGHDK and CDR2 as SYGVNS. This CDR3 contains 19 residues. Trimming took 1 base from V and 5 from J; bases not matched to a gene: 17. This CDR3 is CASSECRELGAGTDQPQHF. CDR3 DNA sequence: TGTGCCAGCAGTGAATGTCGAGAGTTGGGTGCGGGGACAGATCAGCCCCAGCATTTT.

This clonotype was seen repeatedly, ten times or more. The chain is built from TRBV12-3 or TRBV12-4 and TRBJ1-2; D gene unclear. The CDR3 covers 14 residues. V was shortened by 6 bases and J by 0 bases, with 11 bases between the two germline ends. The CDR3 loop reads CASSPQQANYGYTF. In DNA form, the CDR3 reads TGTGCCAGCAGCCCCCAGCAGGCTAACTATGGCTACACCTTC.

This clonotype was picked up many times. The chain carries TRBV20-1 and TRBJ2-7; D uncertain. Germline V gene sequence: CDR1 DFQATT, CDR2 SNEGSKA (reference sequence). The CDR3 consists of 12 residues. V lost 1 base, J lost 2 bases, and 6 bases lay in between. CDR3 protein: CSARVSTYEQYF. The CDR3 DNA sequence: TGCAGTGCTAGAGTCAGTACCTACGAGCAGTACTTC.

Many counts were recorded for this clonotype. The V gene is TRBV27, the J gene TRBJ1-2, with D maybe TRBD1 (5 bases). The CDR3 is made up of 16 amino acids. V lost 5 bases and J 1 base, leaving 17 bases between the germline ends. CDR1 is MNHEY and CDR2 is SMNVEV in the germline V gene (reference sequence). Here the CDR3 reads CASSPLGTHLNYGYTF. As DNA, the CDR3 is TGTGCCAGCAGTCCCCTTGGGACCCACCTTAACTATGGCTACACCTTC.

This clonotype has at least ten counts. The chain carries TRBV7-8 and TRBJ2-5; TRBD2 matches 15 bases. This CDR3 has 17 amino acids. CDR1 and CDR2 (germline): SGHVS, FQNEAQ. V gave up 0 bases and J gave up 5 bases; unmatched junction bases: 4. The CDR3 region has the DNA TGTGCCAGCAGCTTAGCGTGGACTAGCGGGAGGGGGGAGACCCAGTACTTC. This encodes CASSLAWTSGRGETQYF.

This clonotype has ten or more counts. The chain uses TRBV5-1 and TRBJ2-1, with 7 bases that match TRBD2. Germline V CDR1 and CDR2: SGHRS, YFSETQ. The trim removed 0 bases at V and 3 bases at J, leaving 6 bases unmatched. The CDR3 runs 16 residues. CDR3 loop: CASSLAGGGNYNEQFF. DNA of the CDR3: TGCGCCAGCAGCTTGGCGGGGGGAGGAAACTACAATGAGCAGTTCTTC.

The rearrangement uses TRBV7-9 and TRBJ2-2; 7 bases are a match to TRBD2. CDR1 and CDR2 from the germline V gene are SEHNR and FQNEAQ (reference sequence). V was pared by 5 bases and J by 2 bases, with 8 bases of the junction left unmatched. This CDR3 has 16 residues. The chain's CDR3 is CASSGTIAGNTGELFF. Here the CDR3 DNA reads TGTGCCAGCAGCGGTACTATAGCGGGTAACACCGGGGAGCTGTTTTTT. Full variable domain (outside the CDR3, taken from reference TRBV7-9 and TRBJ2-2): DTGVSQNPRHKITKRGQNVTFRCDPISEHNRLYWYRQTLGQGPEFLTYFQNEAQLEKSRLLSDRFSAERPKGSFSTLEIQRTEQGDSAMYLCASSGTIAGNTGELFFGEGSRLTVL.

The sample holds many counts of this clonotype. This chain connects TRBV14 to TRBJ2-5; TRBD2 is a possible D gene (5 bases). CDR3 length equals 15 residues. Germline CDR1 is SGHDN and CDR2 is FVKESK. V lost 2 bases and J lost 4, with 14 bases in between. The CDR3 sequence: CASSQPGLRRETQYF. CDR3 DNA sequence: TGTGCCAGCAGCCAACCAGGACTTAGGCGAGAGACCCAGTACTTC.

In this sample, this clonotype turned up many times. The chain uses TRBV7-9 and TRBJ2-5, with 8 bases identical to TRBD2. CDR1 SEHNR and CDR2 FQNEAQ come from the germline V gene (reference sequence). The trim removed 5 bases at V and 5 bases at J, leaving 10 bases unmatched. The length of the CDR3 is 15 residues. This chain's CDR3 is CASSPASGFGETQYF. CDR3 sequence (DNA): TGTGCCAGCAGCCCGGCTAGCGGGTTTGGGGAGACCCAGTACTTC.

This clonotype has ten or more counts. This chain connects TRBV5-1 to TRBJ1-5, with D possibly matching TRBD1 (5 bases). This CDR3 is 15 amino acids long. V lost 0 bases and J lost 3, with 10 bases in between. The germline gives CDR1 SGHRS, CDR2 YFSETQ. CDR3 DNA: TGCGCCAGCAGCTTGGCCCCGGGGGTCAATCAGCCCCAGCATTTT. Translating gives CASSLAPGVNQPQHF.

The DNA of the CDR3 is TGTGCCAGCAGCTCGGGCCGTTCCATTGGCTACACCTTC. It encodes CASSSGRSIGYTF. The chain uses TRBV11-1 and TRBJ1-2, with unresolved D. The CDR3 has 13 amino acids. Deletions cut 4 bases from V and 7 bases from J, with 13 bases between. In germline, CDR1 is SGHAT, CDR2 FQDESV (reference sequence).

On this clonotype: A much larger clone differs by one base, so this may be a read error. The chain couples TRBV3-1 to TRBJ2-2; 10 bases fit TRBD2. The length of the CDR3 is 15 residues. Germline CDR1 is LGHDT and CDR2 is YNNKEL (reference sequence). As DNA, the CDR3 is TGTTCCAGCAGCAGGACTAGCGGACACACCGGGGAGCTGTTTTTT. This sequence encodes CSSSRTSGHTGELFF. Together with reference TRBV3-1 and TRBJ2-2, the CDR3 gives the full variable domain: DTAVSQTPKYLVTQMGNDKSIKCEQNLGHDTMYWYKQDSKKFLKIMFSYNNKELIINETVPNRFSPKSPDKAHLNLHINSLELGDSAVYFCSSSRTSGHTGELFFGEGSRLTVL.

This clonotype was seen at least ten times. The chain combines TRBV28 with TRBJ2-3; no firm D call. This CDR3 spans 12 amino acids. Germline-derived CDR1 and CDR2 are MDHEN and SYDVKM. V dropped 7 bases and J dropped 6 bases, with 11 bases sitting between them. The CDR3 reads CASNNRVDTQYF. The CDR3 region has the DNA TGTGCCAGCAATAACCGCGTCGATACGCAGTATTTT.

This clonotype showed up just a few times. V gene TRBV28 combines with J gene TRBJ2-3; the match to TRBD2 covers 12 bases. V lost 4 bases to trimming and J lost 1 base; unmatched junction nucleotides: 3. There are 16 residues in the CDR3. CDR1 MDHEN and CDR2 SYDVKM come from the germline V gene. The CDR3 bases are TGTGCCAGCAGTTCCCCTAGCGGGAGGGGCACAGATACGCAGTATTTT. Amino acid sequence: CASSSPSGRGTDTQYF.

The chain recombines TRBV20-1 with TRBJ2-1; no clear D. V lost 6 bases and J 1 base, leaving 19 bases between the germline ends. Per the germline V gene, CDR1 is DFQATT and CDR2 is SNEGSKA (reference sequence). This CDR3 is 16 amino acids long. The CDR3 nucleotides read TGCAGTGCCATAGATACTCTAGGGCGATCCTACAATGAGCAGTTCTTC. This sequence encodes CSAIDTLGRSYNEQFF.